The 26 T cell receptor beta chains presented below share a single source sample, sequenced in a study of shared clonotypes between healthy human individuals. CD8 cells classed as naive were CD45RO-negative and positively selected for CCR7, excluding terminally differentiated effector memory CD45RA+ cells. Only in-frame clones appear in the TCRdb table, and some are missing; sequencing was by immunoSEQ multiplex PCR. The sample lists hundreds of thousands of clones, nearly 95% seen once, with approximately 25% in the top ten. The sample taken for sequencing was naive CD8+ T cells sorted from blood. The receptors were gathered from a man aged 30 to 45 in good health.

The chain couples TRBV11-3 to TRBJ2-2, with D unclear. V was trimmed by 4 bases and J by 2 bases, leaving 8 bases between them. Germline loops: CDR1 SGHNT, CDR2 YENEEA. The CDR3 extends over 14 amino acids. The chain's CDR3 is CASSSNGNTGELFF. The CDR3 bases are TGTGCCAGCAGCTCGAACGGCAACACCGGGGAGCTGTTTTTT.

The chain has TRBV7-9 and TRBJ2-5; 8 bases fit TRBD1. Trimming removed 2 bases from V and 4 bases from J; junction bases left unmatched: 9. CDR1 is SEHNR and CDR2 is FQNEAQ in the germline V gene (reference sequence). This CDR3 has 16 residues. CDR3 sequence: CASSLKAQGDRETQYF. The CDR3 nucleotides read TGTGCCAGCAGCTTAAAGGCACAGGGGGATAGAGAGACCCAGTACTTC.

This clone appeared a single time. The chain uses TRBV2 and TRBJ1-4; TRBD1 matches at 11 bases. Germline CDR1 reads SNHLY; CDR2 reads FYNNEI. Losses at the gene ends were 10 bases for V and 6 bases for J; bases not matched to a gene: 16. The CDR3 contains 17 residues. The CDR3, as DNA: TGTGCCACCGTTACTCCCTATAAGGGACAGGGGGATGAAAAACTGTTTTTT. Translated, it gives CATVTPYKGQGDEKLFF.

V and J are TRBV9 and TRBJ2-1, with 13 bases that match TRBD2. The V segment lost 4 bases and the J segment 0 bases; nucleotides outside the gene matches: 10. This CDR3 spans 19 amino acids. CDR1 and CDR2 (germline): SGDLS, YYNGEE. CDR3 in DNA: TGTGCCAGCAGCAGCCCGGGACTAGCGGGGCCGAGCTCCTACAATGAGCAGTTCTTC. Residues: CASSSPGLAGPSSYNEQFF.

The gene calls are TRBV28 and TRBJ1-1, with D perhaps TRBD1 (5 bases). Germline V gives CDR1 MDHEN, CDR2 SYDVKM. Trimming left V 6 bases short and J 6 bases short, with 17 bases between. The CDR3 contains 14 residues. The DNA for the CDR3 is TGTGCCAGCAGGACACGGGGGGATGCCGCTGAAGCTTTCTTT. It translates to CASRTRGDAAEAFF.

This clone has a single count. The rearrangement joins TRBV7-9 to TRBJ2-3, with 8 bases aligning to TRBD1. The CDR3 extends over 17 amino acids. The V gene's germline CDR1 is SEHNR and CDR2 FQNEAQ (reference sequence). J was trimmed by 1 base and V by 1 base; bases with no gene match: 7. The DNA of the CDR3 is TGTGCCAGCAGCTTAGTTATCCTGGACAGGGGCACAGATACGCAGTATTTT. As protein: CASSLVILDRGTDTQYF.

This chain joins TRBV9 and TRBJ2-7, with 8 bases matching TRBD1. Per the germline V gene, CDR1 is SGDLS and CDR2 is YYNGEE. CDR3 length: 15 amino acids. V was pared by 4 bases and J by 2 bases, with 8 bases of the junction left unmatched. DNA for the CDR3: TGTGCCAGCAGCCCCACAGGGGGTATCACCTACGAGCAGTACTTC. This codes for CASSPTGGITYEQYF.

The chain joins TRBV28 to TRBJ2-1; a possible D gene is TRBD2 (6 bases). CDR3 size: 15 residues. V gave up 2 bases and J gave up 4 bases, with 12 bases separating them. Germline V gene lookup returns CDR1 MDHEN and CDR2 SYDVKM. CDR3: CASSLGLGLYNEQFF. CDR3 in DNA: TGTGCCAGCAGTTTAGGGCTCGGACTATACAATGAGCAGTTCTTC.

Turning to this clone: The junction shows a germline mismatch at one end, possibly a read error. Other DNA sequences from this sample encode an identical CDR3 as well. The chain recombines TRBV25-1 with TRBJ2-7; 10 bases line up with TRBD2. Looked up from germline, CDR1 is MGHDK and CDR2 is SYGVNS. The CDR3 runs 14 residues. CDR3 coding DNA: TGCGCCAGCAGTGGATCACTAGCGGGATACGAGCAGTACTTC. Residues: CASSGSLAGYEQYF.

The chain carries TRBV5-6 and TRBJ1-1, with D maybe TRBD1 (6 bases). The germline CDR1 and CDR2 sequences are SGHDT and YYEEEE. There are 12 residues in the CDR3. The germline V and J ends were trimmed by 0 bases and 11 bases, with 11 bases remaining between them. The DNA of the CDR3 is TGTGCCAGCAGCTTGGGGGGGACAAAGGCTTTCTTT. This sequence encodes CASSLGGTKAFF.

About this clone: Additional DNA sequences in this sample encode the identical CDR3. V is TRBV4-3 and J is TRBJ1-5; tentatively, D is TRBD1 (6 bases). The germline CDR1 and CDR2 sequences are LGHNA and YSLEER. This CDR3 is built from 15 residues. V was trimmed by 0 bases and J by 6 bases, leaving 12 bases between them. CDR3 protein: CASSQDLGGGQPQHF. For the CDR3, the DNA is TGCGCCAGCAGCCAAGATCTGGGGGGCGGTCAGCCCCAGCATTTT.

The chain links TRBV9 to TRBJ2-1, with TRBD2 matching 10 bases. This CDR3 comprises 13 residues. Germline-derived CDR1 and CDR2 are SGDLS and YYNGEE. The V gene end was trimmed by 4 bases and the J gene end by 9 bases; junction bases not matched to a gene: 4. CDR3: CASSPRLAGEQFF. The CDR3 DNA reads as TGTGCCAGCAGCCCCCGACTAGCGGGTGAGCAGTTCTTC. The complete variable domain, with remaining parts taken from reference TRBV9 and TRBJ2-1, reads DSGVTQTPKHLITATGQRVTLRCSPRSGDLSVYWYQQSLDQGLQFLIQYYNGEERAKGNILERFSAQQFPDLHSELNLSSLELGDSALYFCASSPRLAGEQFFGPGTRLTVL.

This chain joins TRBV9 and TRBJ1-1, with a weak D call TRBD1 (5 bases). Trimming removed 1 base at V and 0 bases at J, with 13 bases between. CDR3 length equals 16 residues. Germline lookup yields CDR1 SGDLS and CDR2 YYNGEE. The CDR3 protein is CASSVSWDGLNTEAFF. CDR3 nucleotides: TGTGCCAGCAGCGTATCCTGGGACGGCCTGAACACTGAAGCTTTCTTT.

The CDR3 loop is CAISESVREPDTQYF. CDR3 DNA: TGTGCCATCAGTGAGTCGGTTCGGGAGCCAGATACGCAGTATTTT. The V and J genes are TRBV10-3 and TRBJ2-3; possibly TRBD2 for D (6 bases). Trimming took 0 bases from V and 4 from J, leaving 11 bases between them. This CDR3 has 15 residues. From germline, CDR1 is ENHRY and CDR2 SYGVKD.

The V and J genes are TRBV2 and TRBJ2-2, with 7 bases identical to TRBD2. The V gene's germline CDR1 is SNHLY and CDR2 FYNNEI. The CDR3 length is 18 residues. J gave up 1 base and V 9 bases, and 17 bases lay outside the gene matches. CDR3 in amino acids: CASQIAGGRWKNTGELFF. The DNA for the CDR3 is TGTGCCAGTCAAATAGCGGGCGGGAGATGGAAGAACACCGGGGAGCTGTTTTTT.

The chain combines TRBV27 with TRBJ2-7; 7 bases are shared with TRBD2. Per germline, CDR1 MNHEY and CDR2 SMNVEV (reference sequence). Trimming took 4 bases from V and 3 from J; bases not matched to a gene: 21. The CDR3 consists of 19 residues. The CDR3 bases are TGTGCCAGCAGTTATACTAGCGTGGGAGGGCCTATAACACACTACGAGCAGTACTTC. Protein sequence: CASSYTSVGGPITHYEQYF.

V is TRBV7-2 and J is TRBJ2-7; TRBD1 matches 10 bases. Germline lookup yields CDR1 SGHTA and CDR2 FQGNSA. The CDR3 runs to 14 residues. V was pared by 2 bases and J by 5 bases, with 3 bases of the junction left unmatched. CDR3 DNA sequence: TGTGCCAGCAGCTTAAGGACAGGGGGGGACGAGCAGTACTTC. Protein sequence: CASSLRTGGDEQYF.

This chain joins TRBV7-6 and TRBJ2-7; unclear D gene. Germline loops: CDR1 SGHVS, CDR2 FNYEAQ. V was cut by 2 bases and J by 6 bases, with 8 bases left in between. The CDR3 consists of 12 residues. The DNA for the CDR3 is TGTGCCAGCAGCTTATATCGCGGCGAGCAGTACTTC. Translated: CASSLYRGEQYF.

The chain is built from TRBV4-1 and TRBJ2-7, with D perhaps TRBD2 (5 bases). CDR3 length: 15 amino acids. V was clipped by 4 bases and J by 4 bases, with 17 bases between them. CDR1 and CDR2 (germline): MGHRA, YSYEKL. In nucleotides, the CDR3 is TGCGCCAGCAGCCCGGAGGCGGCAGGTTTATACGAGCAGTACTTC. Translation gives CASSPEAAGLYEQYF.

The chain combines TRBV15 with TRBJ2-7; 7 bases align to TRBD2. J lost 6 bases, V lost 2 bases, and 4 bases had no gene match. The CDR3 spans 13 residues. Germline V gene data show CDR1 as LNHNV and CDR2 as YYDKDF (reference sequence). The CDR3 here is CATSRTTSAEQYF. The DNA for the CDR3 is TGTGCCACCAGCAGAACAACTAGCGCCGAGCAGTACTTC. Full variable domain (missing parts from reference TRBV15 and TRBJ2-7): DAMVIQNPRYQVTQFGKPVTLSCSQTLNHNVMYWYQQKSSQAPKLLFHYYDKDFNNEADTPDNFQSRRPNTSFCFLDIRSPGLGDTAMYLCATSRTTSAEQYFGPGTRLTVT.

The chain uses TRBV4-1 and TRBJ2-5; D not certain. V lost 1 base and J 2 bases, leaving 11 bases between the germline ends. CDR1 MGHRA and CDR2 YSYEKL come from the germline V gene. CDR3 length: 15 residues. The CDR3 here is CASSQVPHRQETQYF. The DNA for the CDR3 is TGCGCCAGCAGCCAAGTCCCACACCGACAAGAGACCCAGTACTTC.

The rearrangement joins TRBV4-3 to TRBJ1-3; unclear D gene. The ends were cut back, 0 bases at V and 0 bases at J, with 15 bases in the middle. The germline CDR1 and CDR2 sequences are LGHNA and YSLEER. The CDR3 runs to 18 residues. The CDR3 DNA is TGCGCCAGCAGCCAAGATTTGGAGGCCTCGAACTCTGGAAACACCATATATTTT. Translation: CASSQDLEASNSGNTIYF.

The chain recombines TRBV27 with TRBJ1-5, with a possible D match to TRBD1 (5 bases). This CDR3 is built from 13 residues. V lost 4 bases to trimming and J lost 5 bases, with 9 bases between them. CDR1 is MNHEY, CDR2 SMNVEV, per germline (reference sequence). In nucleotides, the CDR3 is TGTGCCAGCAGTTGGGGGATCGATCAGCCCCAGCATTTT. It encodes CASSWGIDQPQHF.

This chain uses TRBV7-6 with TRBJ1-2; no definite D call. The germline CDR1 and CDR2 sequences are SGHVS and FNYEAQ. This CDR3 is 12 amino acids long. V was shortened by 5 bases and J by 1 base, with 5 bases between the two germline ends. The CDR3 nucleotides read TGTGCCAGCAGCACGAATAACTATGGCTACACCTTC. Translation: CASSTNNYGYTF. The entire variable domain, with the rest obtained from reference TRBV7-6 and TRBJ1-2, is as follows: GAGVSQSPRYKVTKRGQDVALRCDPISGHVSLYWYRQALGQGPEFLTYFNYEAQQDKSGLPNDRFSAERPEGSISTLTIQRTEQRDSAMYRCASSTNNYGYTFGSGTRLTVV.

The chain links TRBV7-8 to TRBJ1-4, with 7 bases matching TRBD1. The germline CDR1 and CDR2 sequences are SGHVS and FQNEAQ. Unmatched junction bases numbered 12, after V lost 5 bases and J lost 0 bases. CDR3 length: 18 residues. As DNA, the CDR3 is TGTGCCAGCAGCGATTCCGGGACAGAAGTAACAACTAATGAAAAACTGTTTTTT. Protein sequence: CASSDSGTEVTTNEKLFF.

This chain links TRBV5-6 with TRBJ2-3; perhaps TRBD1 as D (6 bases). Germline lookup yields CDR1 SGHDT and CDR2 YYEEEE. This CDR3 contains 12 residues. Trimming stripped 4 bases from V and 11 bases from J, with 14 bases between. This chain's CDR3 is CASSDTGPRQYF. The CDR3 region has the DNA TGTGCCAGCAGCGATACAGGGCCACGGCAGTATTTT.